The 30 T cell receptor beta chains listed next were all sequenced from one sample in a study of shared clonotypes between healthy human individuals (TCRdb year 2020). Library prep was done by the immunoSEQ multiplex PCR assay. The table was pulled from immuneACCESS by TCRdb, which kept in-frame rearrangements only. Such tables lose some clones; where checked, under half of the loss comes from unresolved V genes, and the rest has no known cause. The sample data list around 2.3 million clones, and 95% of these were observed just once. Of the sample, approximately 0.13% is held by the ten largest clones. Sequenced input: naive CD4+ T cells sorted from blood. Taken with the paper, the label for cell subset or site translates to: CD45RA+ positively selected. The receptors stem from a man younger than 30 in good health.

The chain combines TRBV30 with TRBJ2-1, with unresolved D. Per germline, CDR1 GTSNPN and CDR2 SVGIG (reference sequence). This CDR3 has 11 residues. The V end was cut by 5 bases, the J end by 3 bases, with 5 bases between. CDR3 in DNA: TGTGCCTGGTTGAACTACAATGAGCAGTTCTTC. This gives the protein CAWLNYNEQFF.

The chain couples TRBV5-1 to TRBJ1-3; TRBD1 matches at 9 bases. The CDR3 runs to 17 residues. The V gene's germline CDR1 is SGHRS and CDR2 YFSETQ. The V gene end was trimmed by 0 bases and the J gene end by 2 bases; junction bases not matched to a gene: 6. For the CDR3, the DNA is TGCGCCAGCAGCTTGGGTGGGACAGGGTCCGCTGGAAACACCATATATTTT. Its protein product is CASSLGGTGSAGNTIYF. Supplemented by reference TRBV5-1 and TRBJ1-3, the full variable domain reads KAGVTQTPRYLIKTRGQQVTLSCSPISGHRSVSWYQQTPGQGLQFLFEYFSETQRNKGNFPGRFSGRQFSNSRSEMNVSTLELGDSALYLCASSLGGTGSAGNTIYFGEGSWLTVV.

The count of this clone is one. Additional DNA sequences in this sample encode the identical CDR3. The rearrangement joins TRBV7-9 to TRBJ1-1; a weak D match, TRBD1 (6 bases). The CDR3 runs to 14 residues. V was cut by 5 bases and J by 0 bases, with 10 bases left in between. In germline, CDR1 is SEHNR, CDR2 FQNEAQ (reference sequence). The CDR3 coding sequence is TGTGCCAGCAGCCGGACAGCGTTGAACACTGAAGCTTTCTTT. It codes for CASSRTALNTEAFF.

This clone was counted a single time. This rearrangement joins TRBV27 to TRBJ1-6; possibly TRBD1 for D (5 bases). CDR3 length equals 15 residues. Germline V gives CDR1 MNHEY, CDR2 SMNVEV (reference sequence). The V gene lost 0 bases and the J gene lost 7 bases, with 10 bases spanning the gap. In DNA form, the CDR3 reads TGTGCCAGCAGTTTATCGGGACGTTCAAATTCACCCCTCCACTTT. Translated: CASSLSGRSNSPLHF.

The V gene is TRBV9, the J gene TRBJ2-5; TRBD2 matches at 9 bases. The V gene's germline CDR1 is SGDLS and CDR2 YYNGEE. V lost 0 bases and J lost 4; bases outside the gene matches: 13. This CDR3 has 18 amino acids. CDR3 DNA: TGTGCCAGCAGCGTAGGGGCTAGCGGGACGAGCGGAGGAGAGACCCAGTACTTC. Translated: CASSVGASGTSGGETQYF.

This clone was detected once. Other DNA sequences from this sample encode an identical CDR3 as well. V and J are TRBV7-2 and TRBJ1-5; D call uncertain. Germline CDR1 and CDR2: SGHTA and FQGNSA. V was cut by 0 bases and J by 0 bases, with 6 bases left in between. CDR3 length equals 15 residues. The CDR3 DNA reads as TGTGCCAGCAGCTTAGCGCGGGTTAGCAATCAGCCCCAGCATTTT. Protein sequence: CASSLARVSNQPQHF.

This chain links TRBV5-4 with TRBJ1-4; 11 bases are shared with TRBD1. The CDR3 loop spans 17 amino acids. The germline V gene encodes CDR1 SGHNT and CDR2 YYREEE (reference sequence). V lost 0 bases, J lost 9 bases, and 10 bases stayed unmatched. DNA of the CDR3: TGTGCCAGCAGCTTGGATGGGGGAGGACAGGGGGCGAAAAAACTGTTTTTT. Protein: CASSLDGGGQGAKKLFF.

CDR3 nucleotides: TGTGCCAGCAGCCTAGGGGGGAGAGCGAACACCGGGGAGCTGTTTTTT. It translates to CASSLGGRANTGELFF. The genes are TRBV9 and TRBJ2-2; D may correspond to TRBD1 or TRBD2 (6 bases each). Germline V gene sequence: CDR1 SGDLS, CDR2 YYNGEE. Trimming took off 4 bases at V and 0 bases at J, with 13 bases between the two ends. The CDR3 loop spans 16 amino acids.

The rearrangement joins TRBV9 to TRBJ2-3, with a weak D call TRBD1 (6 bases). CDR3 length: 14 amino acids. The V gene lost 3 bases and the J gene lost 0 bases, with 8 bases spanning the gap. Germline assignment: CDR1 SGDLS and CDR2 YYNGEE. CDR3 nucleotide sequence: TGTGCCAGCAGCGGGACAGTAAGCACAGATACGCAGTATTTT. Its protein product is CASSGTVSTDTQYF.

The chain has TRBV21-1 and TRBJ2-2; TRBD2 was called by the table and not checked on the DNA. TRBV21-1 corresponds to a pseudogene. The CDR3 length is 15 residues. CDR3 region: CASSRLLSTSGELFF. CDR3 sequence (DNA): TGTGCCAGCAGCCGCCTACTTAGTACGTCCGGGGAGCTGTTTTTT.

As to this clone: Other DNA sequences in the sample encode the same CDR3. The chain recombines TRBV18 with TRBJ1-6; D gene ambiguous. The CDR3 extends over 16 amino acids. Per germline, CDR1 KGHSH and CDR2 LQKENI. Trimming left V 0 bases short and J 3 bases short, with 9 bases between. The CDR3 reads CASSPPGQGYNSPLHF. CDR3 nucleotide sequence: TGTGCCAGCTCACCACCAGGGCAAGGCTATAATTCACCCCTCCACTTT.

The chain employs TRBV25-1 and TRBJ1-2; D is ambiguous. Germline V CDR1 and CDR2: MGHDK, SYGVNS. This CDR3 is 14 amino acids long. Trimming stripped 3 bases from V and 2 bases from J, with 10 bases between. CDR3 in amino acids: CASSDPGGNYGYTF. The CDR3 DNA reads as TGTGCCAGCAGTGATCCCGGTGGGAACTATGGCTACACCTTC.

The chain has TRBV6-1 and TRBJ1-6; weak D call: TRBD1 (6 bases). This CDR3 region has 15 residues. With 5 bases removed from V and 7 bases from J, the gap between germline ends came to 15 bases. Germline values: CDR1 MNHNS, CDR2 SASEGT. CDR3 loop: CASSRDRTVNSPLHF. CDR3 sequence (DNA): TGTGCCAGCAGTAGAGACAGGACAGTAAATTCACCCCTCCACTTT.

The chain uses TRBV7-8 and TRBJ2-1; D not certain. CDR1 SGHVS and CDR2 FQNEAQ come from the germline V gene. Trimming shortened V by 5 bases and J by 10 bases, and 15 bases separated the two germline ends. The CDR3 totals 13 residues. CDR3 residues: CASSPETRAEQFF. Written as DNA, the CDR3 is TGTGCCAGCAGCCCTGAGACCCGAGCGGAGCAGTTCTTC.

The chain links TRBV21-1 to TRBJ1-5; the DNA was not used to check the table's D call, TRBD1. TRBV21-1 is recorded as a pseudogene. CDR3 length equals 18 residues. DNA of the CDR3: TGTGCCAGCAGCCCCCCCCGTCAGCGGACAGAGCTCAATCAGCCCCAGCATTTT. It encodes CASSPPRQRTELNQPQHF.

V usage is TRBV15 and J usage is TRBJ2-1, with D possibly TRBD2 on 5 matching bases. CDR3 size: 13 residues. Germline V CDR1 and CDR2: LNHNV, YYDKDF (reference sequence). Trimming pared 3 bases from V and 8 bases from J, leaving 11 bases between. As DNA, the CDR3 is TGTGCCACCAGCAGGATGGGAGTCGATGAGCAGTTCTTC. It encodes CATSRMGVDEQFF.

The gene calls are TRBV7-2 and TRBJ1-6; no firm D call. V lost 2 bases and J 8 bases, leaving 10 bases between the germline ends. The germline gives CDR1 SGHTA, CDR2 FQGNSA. The CDR3 is 14 amino acids. The CDR3 DNA reads as TGTGCCAGCAGCTTACGGGCCGGGGATTCACCCCTCCACTTT. This gives the protein CASSLRAGDSPLHF.

The chain links TRBV30 to TRBJ1-1; D is unclear. V was cut by 5 bases and J by 9 bases, with 13 bases left in between. CDR1 is GTSNPN, CDR2 SVGIG, per germline (reference sequence). The CDR3 has 11 residues. This chain's CDR3 is CAWDVVGKAFF. The CDR3 bases are TGTGCCTGGGACGTAGTGGGGAAAGCTTTCTTT.

CDR3 region: CASSPGDISPLYGYTF. The DNA for the CDR3 is TGCGCCAGCAGCCCAGGGGACATTTCTCCCCTCTATGGCTACACCTTC. The chain combines TRBV4-1 with TRBJ1-2; a weak D match, TRBD1 (6 bases). Germline CDR1 reads MGHRA; CDR2 reads YSYEKL. The CDR3 length is 16 residues. The V and J ends lost 4 bases and 4 bases respectively, with 19 bases between them.

The chain employs TRBV6-1 and TRBJ1-5, with TRBD1 as a possible D gene (5 bases). CDR1 and CDR2 (germline): MNHNS, SASEGT. V dropped 6 bases and J dropped 3 bases, with 12 bases sitting between them. The CDR3 has 14 residues. Here the CDR3 reads CASSAEGTNQPQHF. The DNA of the CDR3 is TGTGCCAGCAGCGCTGAGGGGACCAATCAGCCCCAGCATTTT.

The chain joins TRBV5-1 to TRBJ2-7; the D call may be TRBD1 or TRBD2 (6 bases each). CDR1 and CDR2 from the germline V gene are SGHRS and YFSETQ. CDR3 length equals 13 residues. The V and J ends lost 4 bases and 7 bases respectively, with 15 bases between them. CDR3 loop: CASSQGTSGEQYF. Here the CDR3 DNA reads TGCGCCAGCAGCCAGGGGACTTCAGGTGAGCAGTACTTC.

The rearrangement links TRBV27 to TRBJ1-4; D is possibly TRBD1 (5 bases). CDR3 size: 14 residues. V dropped 2 bases and J dropped 11 bases, with 15 bases sitting between them. The germline CDR1 and CDR2 sequences are MNHEY and SMNVEV (reference sequence). The CDR3 loop is CASSLQSQGGKLFF. The CDR3 DNA is TGTGCCAGCAGTTTACAATCGCAGGGAGGGAAACTGTTTTTT.

This sequence joins TRBV6-1 and TRBJ1-2; D is unclear. V was pared by 1 base and J by 4 bases, with 10 bases between. Per germline, CDR1 MNHNS and CDR2 SASEGT. CDR3 length: 14 amino acids. The DNA of the CDR3 is TGTGCCAGCAGTGAAGGGCGGTCCACCTATGGCTACACCTTC. Its translation: CASSEGRSTYGYTF.

The chain combines TRBV5-4 with TRBJ1-3; the D is unclear. Trimming cost V 5 bases and J 4 bases, with 10 bases left between them. The CDR3 has 13 amino acids. Germline loops: CDR1 SGHNT, CDR2 YYREEE (reference sequence). The CDR3 DNA sequence: TGTGCCAGCAGTCGTGGCGGAGGAAACACCATATATTTT. Protein sequence: CASSRGGGNTIYF.

The chain carries TRBV6-6 and TRBJ1-1; D is undetermined. CDR3 length: 14 residues. Trimming removed 7 bases from V and 7 bases from J, with 19 bases in between. CDR1 MNHNY and CDR2 SVGAGI come from the germline V gene (reference sequence). The CDR3 DNA is TGTGCCAGCATCGCCGCAGGAGCTATACGTGAAGCTTTCTTT. It translates to CASIAAGAIREAFF.

This sequence joins TRBV6-1 and TRBJ2-3; D is perhaps TRBD1 or TRBD2 (5 bases each). Trimming left V 9 bases short and J 4 bases short, with 11 bases between. The CDR3 is 12 residues long. Germline V gene data show CDR1 as MNHNS and CDR2 as SASEGT. CDR3: CASDGASDTQYF. CDR3 DNA sequence: TGTGCCAGTGACGGGGCATCAGATACGCAGTATTTT.

The chain uses TRBV5-1 and TRBJ2-2; D is ambiguous. The CDR3 covers 14 residues. The V gene lost 2 bases and the J gene lost 1 base, with 6 bases spanning the gap. Germline CDR1 and CDR2: SGHRS and YFSETQ. The CDR3 DNA sequence: TGCGCCAGCAGCTTTGGTGTGAACACCGGGGAGCTGTTTTTT. It codes for CASSFGVNTGELFF.

The chain has TRBV6-6 and TRBJ2-2; 9 nucleotides line up with TRBD1. The CDR3 is 14 amino acids. V lost 6 bases to trimming and J lost 2 bases; unmatched junction nucleotides: 1. Germline V CDR1 and CDR2: MNHNY, SVGAGI (reference sequence). CDR3 sequence reads: CASRGQGNTGELFF. CDR3 coding DNA: TGTGCCAGCAGGGGACAGGGTAACACCGGGGAGCTGTTTTTT.

This chain connects TRBV4-2 to TRBJ2-2; 8 bases line up with TRBD2. Germline CDR1 LGHNA, CDR2 YNFKEQ. The CDR3 spans 15 residues. The ends lost 4 bases at V and 5 bases at J; junction bases unmatched: 6. CDR3 in DNA: TGTGCCAGCAGCCCTGCGGGACTAGGAACCGGGGAGCTGTTTTTT. As protein: CASSPAGLGTGELFF.

As regards this clone: Other DNA sequences within the sample encode an identical CDR3. The chain recombines TRBV6-5 with TRBJ2-1; D remains unclear. From germline, CDR1 is MNHEY and CDR2 SVGAGI. Deletions cut 3 bases from V and 6 bases from J, with 3 bases between. The CDR3 has 11 amino acids. The CDR3 loop is CASSYGNEQFF. The CDR3 bases are TGTGCCAGCAGTTATGGCAATGAGCAGTTCTTC.